Listed below are T cell receptor beta chains from one sample, sequenced in a study of post-analysis software for immune sequencing data. TCRdb ran MiXCR on the PCR reads and lists one entry per CDR3 protein. The table has hundreds of thousands of distinct CDR3 sequences, approximately 45% seen once. What was sequenced was blood. Receptor source: a girl between 10 and 17 years old with multiple sclerosis. Both conserved end residues are part of each CDR3. Fields, in order: V gene, J gene, D gene, clone size, CDR3 DNA, CDR3 protein. A D gene is named only where the DNA matches it firmly. The size field is filled for only some rows; it gives once, few, many or a size class.

TRBV5-1	TRBJ2-7	.	few	TGCGCCAGCAGCTTGGATCTGGGGGTCTCCTACGAGCAGTACTTC	CASSLDLGVSYEQYF
TRBV20-1	TRBJ2-3	.	few	TGCAGTGCTAGCGCCCTAGCGCTCAGCACAGATACGCAGTATTTT	CSASALALSTDTQYF
TRBV7-9	TRBJ1-2	.	.	TGTGCCAGCAGCCCACCCAGCCCGGGGGGGGATGGCTACACCTTC	CASSPPSPGGDGYTF
TRBV5-1	TRBJ1-2	.	.	TGCGCCAGCAGCCGGGCCCAGGGTACCTATGGCTACACCTTC	CASSRAQGTYGYTF
TRBV9	TRBJ1-2	.	few	TGTGCCAGCAGCGTAGGACGTTTAGGGAGGAGGGAACAGGATAATGGCTACACCTTC	CASSVGRLGRREQDNGYTF
TRBV5-1	TRBJ2-7	.	.	TGCGCCAGCAGCTCTGGCAGGTTGTACGAGCAGTACTTC	CASSSGRLYEQYF
TRBV28	TRBJ2-7	TRBD2	few	TGTGCCAGCATCGTATGGGGGGGAGGCTTTTACGAGCAGTACTTC	CASIVWGGGFYEQYF
TRBV4-3	TRBJ2-5	TRBD2	few	TGCGCCAGCAGCCAAGATCATGGCGGCGGGGGGACCCAGTACTTC	CASSQDHGGGGTQYF
TRBV3-1	TRBJ2-3	TRBD1	.	TGTGCCAGCAGCCAAGATCTGACAGGGGATCGTACGCAGTATTTT	CASSQDLTGDRTQYF
TRBV11-2	TRBJ2-7	.	few	TGTGCCAGCAGCCCTAGCGGACAGTTCTCCTACGAGCAGTACTTC	CASSPSGQFSYEQYF
TRBV5-1	TRBJ1-1	.	.	TGCGCCAGCAGCTTCGACCATCTCGGCACTGAAGCTTTCTTT	CASSFDHLGTEAFF
TRBV20-1	TRBJ2-4	.	.	TGCAGTGCTGGGGGGGTGACAGGAACCTTTGAGCAGTACTTC	CSAGGVTGTFEQYF
TRBV12-3/TRBV12-4	TRBJ2-3	TRBD2	.	TGTGCCAGCAGTCGCGGACTAGCGGGGAACACAGATACGCAGTATTTT	CASSRGLAGNTDTQYF
TRBV7-2	TRBJ1-5	TRBD1	.	TGTGCCAGCAGCTTAGCGGGGACAGGGGTAATGCAGGGCAATCAGCCCCAGCATTTT	CASSLAGTGVMQGNQPQHF
TRBV5-5	TRBJ2-6	.	.	TGTGCCAGCAGCTCAGGACAGTTCTCTGGGGCCAACGTCCTGACTTTC	CASSSGQFSGANVLTF
TRBV7-3	TRBJ2-5	.	.	TGTGCCAGCAGCCACGGACGGGAACAAGAGACCCAGTACTTC	CASSHGREQETQYF
TRBV6-2/TRBV6-3	TRBJ1-2	.	few	TGTGCCAGCAGTTTCCTTTTGGAGGGCGATGGCTACACCTTC	CASSFLLEGDGYTF
TRBV14	TRBJ1-2	.	.	TGTGCCAGCAGCCAAGTATGGGGAATCGGTGGTGGCTACACCTTC	CASSQVWGIGGGYTF
TRBV7-9	TRBJ2-7	.	.	TGTGCCAGCAGCCCGAACGCCAGGGGAACCTACGAGCAGTACTTC	CASSPNARGTYEQYF
TRBV27	TRBJ2-7	TRBD1	.	TGTGCCCACAGTAGGACAGGGACTTACGAGCAGTACTTC	CAHSRTGTYEQYF
TRBV3-1	TRBJ1-2	.	.	TGTGCCAGCAGCCTTACACAGGACTATGGCTACACCTTC	CASSLTQDYGYTF
TRBV18	TRBJ2-3	TRBD2	.	TGTGCCAGCTCAGAGGGAGGGGTACCAGATACGCAGTATTTT	CASSEGGVPDTQYF
TRBV6-5	TRBJ2-7	TRBD1	.	TGTGCCAGCAGCCCCGGGACAGGGGTAAACAGTGAGCAGTACTTC	CASSPGTGVNSEQYF
TRBV7-2	TRBJ2-1	TRBD2	few	TGTGCCAGCAGCTCCCGGGACTACTACAATGAGCAGTTCTTC	CASSSRDYYNEQFF
TRBV28	TRBJ2-7	.	few	TGTGCCAGCAGTATCAGGGTACCCACCTACGAGCAGTACTTC	CASSIRVPTYEQYF
TRBV11-2	TRBJ2-5	TRBD2	.	TGTGCCAGCAGCTTAGCGGGTCTAGCGGGAGGATTAGGCAAGCAGTACTTC	CASSLAGLAGGLGKQYF
TRBV28	TRBJ2-5	.	.	TGTGCCAGCAGCCTGACTACTCTGGGGGAGACCCAGTACTTC	CASSLTTLGETQYF
TRBV14	TRBJ1-1	.	.	TGTGCCAGCAGCCAAGATTTCGGGACTAACACTGAAGCTTTCTTT	CASSQDFGTNTEAFF
TRBV6-5	TRBJ2-7	.	.	TGTGCCAGCAGTAAATACAGGGCCTACGAGCAGTACTTC	CASSKYRAYEQYF
TRBV29-1	TRBJ2-3	TRBD2	.	TGCAGCGTCTATGGGACTAGCGGGAGATGGGGCACAGATACGCAGTATTTT	CSVYGTSGRWGTDTQYF
TRBV9	TRBJ2-1	.	.	TGTGCCAGCAGCGAGTATGGGCGCCGATCCAATGAGCAGTTCTTC	CASSEYGRRSNEQFF
TRBV11-2	TRBJ1-1	.	.	TGTGCCAGCAGCCATACCGGACGATGGACTGAAGCTTTCTTT	CASSHTGRWTEAFF
TRBV6-5	TRBJ2-1	TRBD1	.	TGTGCCAGCAGTTACTCAAGGACAGGGACTTCAGGTGAGCAGTTCTTC	CASSYSRTGTSGEQFF
TRBV20-1	TRBJ2-1	.	.	TGCAGTGCTAGAGATCGTGAGTCAAGGGCTGCCAATGAGCAGTTCTTC	CSARDRESRAANEQFF
TRBV29-1	TRBJ2-1	TRBD2	.	TGCAGCGGACTAGCGGGAGTCAATGAGCAGTTCTTC	CSGLAGVNEQFF
TRBV5-1	TRBJ2-7	.	.	TGCGCCAGCAGCTTATCGCCCCCCTCCTACGAGCAGTACTTC	CASSLSPPSYEQYF
TRBV29-1	TRBJ2-5	.	few	TGCAGCGCTGCCCAGGGATTTCGGGTAGAGACCCAGTACTTC	CSAAQGFRVETQYF
TRBV10-3	TRBJ2-4	.	.	TGTGCCATCAGTGAGTCGACGTTGAGCCCCAAAAACATTCAGTACTTC	CAISESTLSPKNIQYF
TRBV29-1	TRBJ2-6	.	few	TGCAGCGTTGAAGTGCTCCAGAGGGCTGGGGCCAACGTCCTGACTTTC	CSVEVLQRAGANVLTF
TRBV7-9	TRBJ2-5	TRBD2	.	TGTGCCAGCAGCCCGACTAGCGGGGGGACGCAGCAGTACTTC	CASSPTSGGTQQYF